Below, one T cell receptor beta chain is given with its context. The antigen remains undetermined. All participating donors were Caucasian adults from Nashville, Tennessee. The data were obtained in a study of shared clonotypes between healthy human individuals. General observations from the study: Among non-shared clonotypes, generation probabilities were lower than among those shared by all four donors.

Per the authors' pipeline: Sequence data from immunoSEQ were junction-only and lacked quality scores; consequently, filtering differed. Sequenced by immunoSEQ multiplex PCR; TCRdb stores in-frame clones only, minus some. From that table come the V and J calls and clone size; the DNA was used to work out D and trimming. Of fewer than 2.5 million clones in the sample, 80% to 95% are singletons; the top ten hold about 0.39%. CDR3 size: 16 residues. The germline CDR1 and CDR2 sequences are SEHNR and FQNEAQ (reference sequence). V gave up 5 bases and J gave up 6 bases; unmatched junction bases: 9. The sample was naive CD4+ T cells from PBMCs. The subset: CD45RA+ positively selected. The chain combines TRBV7-9 with TRBJ2-1; 11 nucleotides align to TRBD1. The clonotype was recovered from a young man in good health. Some clones in this sample may be carry-over from other donors' samples. CDR3 nucleotide sequence: TGTGCCAGCAGCCCGACCGGGACAGGGGGGTTCAATGAGCAGTTCTTC. This encodes CASSPTGTGGFNEQFF.